A single sample is the source of the 31 T cell receptor beta chains below, sequenced in a study of human T cells and chemical hapten exposure. Specified time point: patch test 3, about 24 weeks after DPC sensitization. Documented treatment: therapeutic diphenylcyclopropenone sensitization with weekly scalp DPC. In TCRdb, the RACE reads were re-called with MiXCR into one record per CDR3 protein. Counted here are tens of thousands of distinct CDR3 sequences, roughly 13% occurring once; the ten biggest clones make up 4.5% to 6%. Material: whole blood, obtained in connection with sensitization to the hapten diphenylcyclopropenone (DPC). Source of these receptors: a woman aged 50 to 60 with alopecia areata. Some clones in this sample may be carry-over from other donors' samples.

This clonotype has at least ten counts. This sequence joins TRBV4-2 and TRBJ1-5; the match to TRBD1 covers 7 bases. The ends lost 0 bases at V and 5 bases at J; junction bases unmatched: 4. There are 15 residues in the CDR3. CDR1 is LGHNA and CDR2 is YNFKEQ in the germline V gene. In DNA form, the CDR3 reads TGTGCCAGCAGCCAAGATTGGGACAGCGATCAGCCCCAGCATTTT. Translated: CASSQDWDSDQPQHF.

As DNA, the CDR3 is TGTGCCAGTCATCCGGGAGGGTCCTACGAGCAGTACTTC. Protein sequence: CASHPGGSYEQYF. V usage is TRBV6-1 and J usage is TRBJ2-7, with TRBD2 matching over 8 bases. The CDR3 is made up of 13 amino acids. Losses at the gene ends were 9 bases for V and 1 base for J; bases not matched to a gene: 5. Germline assignment: CDR1 MNHNS and CDR2 SASEGT.

In this sample, this clonotype turned up a few times. The chain couples TRBV19 to TRBJ1-6; 7 bases map to TRBD1. The CDR3 has 14 amino acids. Per germline, CDR1 LNHDA and CDR2 SQIVND (reference sequence). The V and J ends lost 5 bases and 14 bases, in that order; junction bases with no gene match: 12. CDR3 nucleotides: TGTGCCAGTAGTTTGACAGGGAGGACGTCCACCCTCCACTTT. Protein sequence: CASSLTGRTSTLHF. Together with reference TRBV19 and TRBJ1-6, the CDR3 gives the full variable domain: DGGITQSPKYLFRKEGQNVTLSCEQNLNHDAMYWYRQDPGQGLRLIYYSQIVNDFQKGDIAEGYSVSREKKESFPLTVTSAQKNPTAFYLCASSLTGRTSTLHFGNGTRLTVT.

This clonotype showed up just a few times. V gene TRBV21-1 combines with J gene TRBJ1-1; the DNA was not used to check the table's D call, TRBD1. TRBV21-1 is assigned pseudogene status. The CDR3 loop spans 13 amino acids. CDR3 coding DNA: TGTGCCAGCAAAGGGACGGCGAACACTGAAGCTTTCTTT. It encodes CASKGTANTEAFF.

The genes are TRBV2 and TRBJ1-2, with no clear D. CDR1 is SNHLY, CDR2 FYNNEI, per germline. Trimming shortened V by 3 bases and J by 4 bases, and 6 bases separated the two germline ends. The CDR3 has 12 amino acids. The CDR3 coding sequence is TGTGCCAGCAGTGACAGGCTCTATGGCTACACCTTC. This sequence encodes CASSDRLYGYTF.

J is TRBJ2-7 and V is TRBV7-8; 9 positions match TRBD2. Unmatched junction bases numbered 12, after V lost 5 bases and J lost 7 bases. CDR3 size: 15 residues. Germline assignment: CDR1 SGHVS and CDR2 FQNEAQ. In DNA, the CDR3 is TGTGCCAGCAGCCCCGGGCTAGCGGGATCGTGGGAGCAGTACTTC. This sequence encodes CASSPGLAGSWEQYF.

This clonotype turned up a few times. The chain joins TRBV20-1 to TRBJ2-5; D gene ambiguous. Per the germline V gene, CDR1 is DFQATT and CDR2 is SNEGSKA (reference sequence). The CDR3 is 13 residues long. Trimming shortened V by 1 base and J by 1 base, and 7 bases separated the two germline ends. The CDR3 coding sequence is TGCAGTGCTAGAGTGCCGATCCAAGAGACCCAGTACTTC. It codes for CSARVPIQETQYF.

The chain recombines TRBV24-1 with TRBJ2-3; D perhaps matches TRBD2 (6 bases). Germline V gives CDR1 KGHDR, CDR2 SFDVKD. Trimming removed 5 bases from V and 2 bases from J, with 10 bases in between. CDR3 length: 14 amino acids. The CDR3 DNA reads as TGTGCCACCAGTGGAAGGAGGGACACAGATACGCAGTATTTT. This codes for CATSGRRDTDTQYF.

This rearrangement joins TRBV9 to TRBJ1-1; no reliable D call. V dropped 4 bases and J dropped 5 bases, with 12 bases sitting between them. This CDR3 contains 13 residues. Germline CDR1 SGDLS, CDR2 YYNGEE. The CDR3 sequence is CASSPRTQTEAFF. In DNA form, the CDR3 reads TGTGCCAGCAGCCCACGGACCCAAACTGAAGCTTTCTTT.

This clonotype was seen many times. This sequence joins TRBV12-3 or TRBV12-4 and TRBJ1-1; D is uncertain. This CDR3 is 16 amino acids long. Between the trimmed V and J ends, which lost 4 bases and 5 bases, there was a span of 20 bases. CDR3 residues: CASSSPFLSAGTEAFF. The CDR3 nucleotides read TGTGCCAGCAGTTCCCCCTTCCTGTCGGCCGGGACTGAAGCTTTCTTT.

In this sample, this clonotype turned up many times. The V gene is TRBV7-9, the J gene TRBJ2-1, with D perhaps TRBD1 or TRBD2 (5 bases each). The CDR3 loop spans 14 amino acids. V was pared by 1 base and J by 2 bases, with 6 bases between. Germline V gives CDR1 SEHNR, CDR2 FQNEAQ (reference sequence). CDR3 residues: CASSLGGTYNEQFF. The DNA for the CDR3 is TGTGCCAGCAGCTTAGGGGGGACCTACAATGAGCAGTTCTTC.

There are many counts of this clonotype. V is TRBV11-2 and J is TRBJ2-1; 10 bases align to TRBD2. V shed 0 bases and J 9 bases; nucleotides not matched to a gene: 8. Germline loops: CDR1 SGHAT, CDR2 FQNNGV. CDR3 length: 16 residues. This CDR3 reads CASSLDRLAGAGEQFF. CDR3 DNA sequence: TGTGCCAGCAGCTTAGATCGGCTAGCGGGAGCTGGTGAGCAGTTCTTC. Full variable domain (remainder filled in from reference TRBV11-2 and TRBJ2-1): EAGVAQSPRYKIIEKRQSVAFWCNPISGHATLYWYQQILGQGPKLLIQFQNNGVVDDSQLPKDRFSAERLKGVDSTLKIQPAKLEDSAVYLCASSLDRLAGAGEQFFGPGTRLTVL.

The chain uses TRBV6-5 and TRBJ2-5; 7 bases map to TRBD1. The CDR3 covers 15 residues. After removal of 5 bases from V and 5 bases from J, the junction contained 11 bases not matched to a gene. From germline, CDR1 is MNHEY and CDR2 SVGAGI. The CDR3 DNA follows: TGTGCCAGCAGTACCCGCGACAGGGTCGGGGAGACCCAGTACTTC. Encoded protein: CASSTRDRVGETQYF.

This clonotype occurred many times. The chain recombines TRBV7-6 with TRBJ2-7, with TRBD1 matching 9 bases. The CDR3 is 13 amino acids. V lost 4 bases to trimming and J lost 6 bases; unmatched junction nucleotides: 4. Germline V gene lookup returns CDR1 SGHVS and CDR2 FNYEAQ. DNA for the CDR3: TGTGCCAGCAGCTCTCGGACAGGGGCCGAGCAGTACTTC. Its protein is CASSSRTGAEQYF.

The V and J genes are TRBV7-2 and TRBJ2-1; D call uncertain. There are 13 residues in the CDR3. Germline CDR1 is SGHTA and CDR2 is FQGNSA. V dropped 0 bases and J dropped 5 bases, with 5 bases sitting between them. CDR3 protein: CASSLAIHNEQFF. CDR3 DNA sequence: TGTGCCAGCAGCTTAGCAATCCACAATGAGCAGTTCTTC. The full variable domain, its missing parts supplied by reference TRBV7-2 and TRBJ2-1, is GAGVSQSPSNKVTEKGKDVELRCDPISGHTALYWYRQSLGQGLEFLIYFQGNSAPDKSGLPSDRFSAERTGGSVSTLTIQRTQQEDSAVYLCASSLAIHNEQFFGPGTRLTVL.

The genes are TRBV27 and TRBJ1-2; unclear D gene. Germline V gene data show CDR1 as MNHEY and CDR2 as SMNVEV (reference sequence). This CDR3 spans 14 amino acids. Trimming removed 3 bases at V and 5 bases at J, with 13 bases between. The CDR3 nucleotides are TGTGCCAGCAGTTTTCGTGGGTCGTTATATGGCTACACCTTC. Residues: CASSFRGSLYGYTF.

The chain employs TRBV29-1 and TRBJ2-1; 7 bases are a match to TRBD1. The V gene end was trimmed by 4 bases and the J gene end by 5 bases; junction bases not matched to a gene: 2. The germline CDR1 and CDR2 sequences are SQVTM and ANQGSEA. This CDR3 contains 12 residues. The CDR3, as DNA: TGCAGCGTTGGCCAGGGGGACAATGAGCAGTTCTTC. Translating it yields CSVGQGDNEQFF.

Worth noting for this clonotype: This may be a read error, as it is one base from a much larger clone. This chain uses TRBV5-1 with TRBJ1-1; D is unclear. The germline CDR1 and CDR2 sequences are SGHRS and YFSETQ. The CDR3 totals 14 residues. V lost 3 bases, J lost 4 bases, and 13 bases lay in between. This chain's CDR3 is CASSSDYLSTEAFF. Written as DNA, the CDR3 is TGCGCCAGCAGCTCGGACTACTTGAGCACTGAAGCTTTCTTT.

This clonotype showed up many times. This sequence joins TRBV19 and TRBJ1-2; the D is unclear. Germline loops: CDR1 LNHDA, CDR2 SQIVND (reference sequence). This CDR3 has 14 residues. V lost 7 bases, J lost 1 base, and 13 bases lay in between. The CDR3 is CASTQVVGNYGYTF. The CDR3 DNA sequence: TGTGCCAGTACCCAGGTAGTCGGTAACTATGGCTACACCTTC. Combining the CDR3 with reference TRBV19 and TRBJ1-2 gives the whole variable domain DGGITQSPKYLFRKEGQNVTLSCEQNLNHDAMYWYRQDPGQGLRLIYYSQIVNDFQKGDIAEGYSVSREKKESFPLTVTSAQKNPTAFYLCASTQVVGNYGYTFGSGTRLTVV.

This chain joins TRBV27 and TRBJ2-7, with a tentative D call TRBD1 (5 bases). Germline V CDR1 and CDR2: MNHEY, SMNVEV (reference sequence). The CDR3 runs 13 residues. V was cut by 5 bases and J by 3 bases, with 11 bases left in between. The CDR3 protein is CASSKADSYEQYF. DNA for the CDR3: TGTGCCAGCAGTAAAGCCGACAGCTACGAGCAGTACTTC.

The genes are TRBV4-2 and TRBJ2-3, with TRBD2 matching over 12 bases. The length of the CDR3 is 16 residues. Germline V gives CDR1 LGHNA, CDR2 YNFKEQ. V gave up 2 bases and J gave up 3 bases; unmatched junction bases: 3. CDR3 coding DNA: TGTGCCAGCAGCCAACAGACTAGCGGGAGTACAGATACGCAGTATTTT. Translated: CASSQQTSGSTDTQYF.

Ten or more counts support this clonotype. This sequence joins TRBV20-1 and TRBJ2-7, with 10 bases that match TRBD2. CDR1 DFQATT and CDR2 SNEGSKA come from the germline V gene (reference sequence). There are 19 residues in the CDR3. Trimming cost V 2 bases and J 7 bases; bases outside gene matches: 23. The CDR3 region is CSARTLPGELAGPLVEQYF. For the CDR3, the DNA is TGCAGTGCTAGAACGCTTCCCGGGGAACTAGCGGGACCTCTGGTGGAGCAGTACTTC.

This clonotype was detected many times. One junction end does not reproduce the germline sequence, and a read error may be involved. The chain joins TRBV3-1 to TRBJ2-5, with a possible D match to TRBD2 (6 bases). The CDR3 consists of 15 residues. Germline CDR1 reads LGHDT; CDR2 reads YNNKEL (reference sequence). The CDR3 loop reads CASTQNSASAETQYF. DNA of the CDR3: TGTGCCAGCACCCAAAACTCGGCTAGCGCAGAGACCCAGTACTTC.

There are a few counts of this clonotype. V is TRBV19 and J is TRBJ1-6, with unresolved D. The V and J ends lost 9 bases and 0 bases respectively, with 6 bases between them. CDR3 length: 13 amino acids. Germline V CDR1 and CDR2: LNHDA, SQIVND (reference sequence). CDR3 bases: TGTGCCAGCCAGGACTCCTATAATTCACCCCTCCACTTT. It encodes CASQDSYNSPLHF.

This clonotype was seen repeatedly, ten times or more. The V call is TRBV10-1, the J call TRBJ2-4; 8 bases map to TRBD1. Unmatched junction bases numbered 9, after V lost 2 bases and J lost 6 bases. CDR3 length: 16 amino acids. Germline CDR1 reads WNHNN; CDR2 reads SYGVQD (reference sequence). CDR3 in DNA: TGCGCCAGCAGTGAGAGTCTCGGACAGGGTACAAACATTCAGTACTTC. It encodes CASSESLGQGTNIQYF.

This clonotype was picked up many times. The V and J genes are TRBV3-1 and TRBJ2-7; possibly TRBD2 for D (6 bases). The V end lost 4 bases, the J end lost 4 bases, and 14 bases lay between the germline ends. The length of the CDR3 is 14 residues. Germline lookup yields CDR1 LGHDT and CDR2 YNNKEL (reference sequence). The CDR3 DNA follows: TGTGCCAGCAGCCGCGGGACCAAATGGTACGAGCAGTACTTC. It yields the protein CASSRGTKWYEQYF.

This clonotype was recorded at least ten times. The chain has TRBV6-2 or TRBV6-3 and TRBJ1-1; 8 bases fit TRBD1. CDR3 size: 14 residues. V was clipped by 5 bases and J by 5 bases; unmatched bases: 7. Per the germline V gene, CDR1 is MNHEY and CDR2 is SVGEGT. The CDR3: CASSMDRVKTEAFF. CDR3 bases: TGTGCCAGCAGTATGGACAGGGTAAAGACTGAAGCTTTCTTT.

There are many counts of this clonotype. The J gene is TRBJ1-1, the V gene TRBV18; no clear D. The CDR3 has 13 amino acids. Deletions cut 3 bases from V and 4 bases from J, with 9 bases between. Germline V gene lookup returns CDR1 KGHSH and CDR2 LQKENI. CDR3 sequence (DNA): TGTGCCAGCTCACCGCCAAGGGCCACTGAAGCTTTCTTT. Translated: CASSPPRATEAFF.

This clonotype appeared a few times. The chain is built from TRBV5-1 and TRBJ2-5; 12 nucleotides align to TRBD2. CDR3 size: 16 residues. From germline, CDR1 is SGHRS and CDR2 YFSETQ. Trimming removed 4 bases from V and 4 bases from J; junction bases left unmatched: 8. CDR3 region: CASSRSSGRAVETQYF. In DNA form, the CDR3 reads TGCGCCAGCAGCCGATCTAGCGGGAGGGCCGTAGAGACCCAGTACTTC.

Only a few counts were recorded for this clonotype. The V gene is TRBV29-1, the J gene TRBJ2-1; D might be TRBD2 (6 bases). The CDR3 runs to 14 residues. Germline V lookup: CDR1 SQVTM, CDR2 ANQGSEA. The V end was cut by 6 bases, the J end by 8 bases, with 20 bases between. The DNA of the CDR3 is TGCAGCGTGACCCGGGGGACCGGAACGGATGAGCAGTTCTTC. This gives the protein CSVTRGTGTDEQFF.

V is TRBV29-1 and J is TRBJ1-1; 7 positions match TRBD1. The CDR3 spans 13 residues. With V trimmed by 7 bases and J by 4 bases, 9 bases remained unmatched. Germline values: CDR1 SQVTM, CDR2 ANQGSEA. CDR3 nucleotides: TGCAGCGCGCTGAGACAGGGTCGCACTGAAGCTTTCTTT. It specifies CSALRQGRTEAFF.